The TCR beta chain under discussion was sequenced for a study of shared T cell receptors in the human thymus. Measured with immunoSEQ multiplex PCR; TCRdb has only the in-frame clones, and not every one. The sample lists approximately 660,000 clones; roughly 90% were seen once. The CDR3 runs to 18 residues. Trimming at V came to 8 bases and at J to 0 bases, leaving 16 bases not matched to a gene. Germline loops: CDR1 SGHAT, CDR2 FQNNGV. These data were also reused for a study on human thymus T cells.

The rearrangement joins TRBV11-2 to TRBJ2-3, with 8 bases fitting TRBD2. Sequencing was done on a sample of thymocytes. The sequence was obtained from a boy in the first two years of life with a congenital heart defect. In DNA form, the CDR3 reads TGTGCCAGCCGGCCGGGACCCAGCGGGAGCTCGAGCACAGATACGCAGTATTTT. Amino acid sequence: CASRPGPSGSSSTDTQYF.